This TCR beta chain was recovered during a study of shared clonotypes between healthy human individuals. Study in general: Researchers assigned three CD4 naive, three CD4 memory, two CD8 naive and one CD8 memory plate to each donor.

The assay was immunoSEQ multiplex PCR, and TCRdb's table has in-frame clones only and misses some. The sample shows about 330,000 clones, around two thirds of them seen only once. Germline V lookup: CDR1 WSHSY, CDR2 SAAADI. The V and J ends lost 1 base and 3 bases respectively, with 12 bases between them. This CDR3 spans 15 amino acids. The TCR sequence derives from a man aged 25-40 years in good health. Sample: memory CD4+ T cells sorted from blood. Subset described: CD45RA-negative fraction. The chain combines TRBV10-2 with TRBJ1-1; maybe TRBD1 (5 bases). The CDR3 loop is CASSEYRFIDTEAFF. Written as DNA, the CDR3 is TGCGCCAGCAGTGAGTACAGGTTTATTGACACTGAAGCTTTCTTT.